Detailed here is one T cell receptor beta chain. Its cognate antigen is unknown. It was RNA transcripts that yielded the amplified TCR beta CDR3 regions. The primer set for the first-round RT-PCR of the TCR CDR3 was HTBI. TCRdb reanalysed the multiplex PCR reads using MiXCR and keeps one entry per CDR3 protein. The data hold about half a million distinct CDR3 sequences, with around 22% observed a single time. This sample stems from a study of T cells in Graves' hyperthyroidism and ophthalmopathy. Study findings and constraints: From stable hyperthyroidism, ophthalmopathy was set apart by a 13 V-J model.

The CDR3 contains 15 residues. Trimming removed 5 bases from V and 7 bases from J; junction bases left unmatched: 7. PBMCs stemmed from about 9.7 ml fresh peripheral blood. The rearrangement links TRBV12-3 or TRBV12-4 to TRBJ2-2, with TRBD1 matching 10 bases. The sequencing sample was made of blood. The source of this sequence is a young woman with Graves' ophthalmopathy. The CDR3: CASSPGTGAGGELFF. Written as DNA, the CDR3 is TGTGCCAGCAGTCCCGGGACAGGGGCCGGCGGGGAGCTGTTTTTT.